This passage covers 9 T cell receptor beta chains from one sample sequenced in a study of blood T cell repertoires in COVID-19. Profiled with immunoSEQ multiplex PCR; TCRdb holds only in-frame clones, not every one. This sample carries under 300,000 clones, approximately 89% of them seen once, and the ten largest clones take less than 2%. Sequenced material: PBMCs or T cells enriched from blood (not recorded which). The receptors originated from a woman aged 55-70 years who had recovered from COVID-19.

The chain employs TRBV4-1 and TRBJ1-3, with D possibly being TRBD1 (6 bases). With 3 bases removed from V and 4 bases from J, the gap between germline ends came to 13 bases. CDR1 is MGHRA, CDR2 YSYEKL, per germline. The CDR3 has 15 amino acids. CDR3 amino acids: CASSQLRGPGNTIYF. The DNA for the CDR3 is TGCGCCAGCAGCCAGCTCAGGGGTCCAGGAAACACCATATATTTT.

The CDR3 reads CASNCDRILYSYEQYF. The CDR3 region has the DNA TGTGCCAGCAACTGTGACAGGATTCTTTACTCCTACGAGCAGTACTTC. V is TRBV21-1 and J is TRBJ2-7; the table calls TRBD1, which could not be checked here. TRBV21-1 is tagged as a pseudogene. The length of the CDR3 is 16 residues.

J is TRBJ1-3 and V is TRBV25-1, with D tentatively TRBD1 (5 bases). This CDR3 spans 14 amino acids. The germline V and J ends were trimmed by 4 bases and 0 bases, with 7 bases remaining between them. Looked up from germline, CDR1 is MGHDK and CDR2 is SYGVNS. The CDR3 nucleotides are TGTGCCAGCAGTGTTACAGGCTCTGGAAACACCATATATTTT. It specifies CASSVTGSGNTIYF. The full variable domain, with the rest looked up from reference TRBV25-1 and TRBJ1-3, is EADIYQTPRYLVIGTGKKITLECSQTMGHDKMYWYQQDPGMELHLIHYSYGVNSTEKGDLSSESTVSRIRTEHFPLTLESARPSHTSQYLCASSVTGSGNTIYFGEGSWLTVV.

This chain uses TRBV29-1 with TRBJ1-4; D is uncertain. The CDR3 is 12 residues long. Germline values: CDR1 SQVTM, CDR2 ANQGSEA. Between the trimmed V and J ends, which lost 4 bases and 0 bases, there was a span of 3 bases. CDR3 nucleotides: TGCAGCGTTGCCTCAACTAATGAAAAACTGTTTTTT. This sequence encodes CSVASTNEKLFF.

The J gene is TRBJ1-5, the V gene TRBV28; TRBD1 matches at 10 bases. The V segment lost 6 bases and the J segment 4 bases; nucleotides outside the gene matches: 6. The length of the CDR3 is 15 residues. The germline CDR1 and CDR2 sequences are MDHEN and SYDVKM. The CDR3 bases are TGTGCCAGCAGGGGGGACAGGGGTTTGAATCAGCCCCAGCATTTT. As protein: CASRGDRGLNQPQHF.

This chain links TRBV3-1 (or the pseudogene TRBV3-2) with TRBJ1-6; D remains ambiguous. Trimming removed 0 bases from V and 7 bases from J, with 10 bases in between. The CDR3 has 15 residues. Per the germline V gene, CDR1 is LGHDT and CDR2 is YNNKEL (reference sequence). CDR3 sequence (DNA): TGTGCCAGCAGCCAAGAGAATAGCCCCAATTCACCCCTCCACTTT. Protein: CASSQENSPNSPLHF.

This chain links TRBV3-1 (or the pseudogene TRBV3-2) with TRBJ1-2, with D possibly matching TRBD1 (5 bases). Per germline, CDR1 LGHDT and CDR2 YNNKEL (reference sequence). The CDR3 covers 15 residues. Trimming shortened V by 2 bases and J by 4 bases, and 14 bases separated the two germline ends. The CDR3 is CASSQWRDRSYGYTF. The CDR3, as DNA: TGTGCCAGCAGCCAATGGCGAGACAGAAGCTATGGCTACACCTTC.

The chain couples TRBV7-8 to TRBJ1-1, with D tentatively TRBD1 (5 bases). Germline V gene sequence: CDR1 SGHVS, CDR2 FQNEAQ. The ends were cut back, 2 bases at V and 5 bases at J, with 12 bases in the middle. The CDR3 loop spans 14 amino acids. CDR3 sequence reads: CASSLTAGRTEAFF. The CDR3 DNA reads TGTGCCAGCAGCTTAACGGCAGGGCGAACTGAAGCTTTCTTT.

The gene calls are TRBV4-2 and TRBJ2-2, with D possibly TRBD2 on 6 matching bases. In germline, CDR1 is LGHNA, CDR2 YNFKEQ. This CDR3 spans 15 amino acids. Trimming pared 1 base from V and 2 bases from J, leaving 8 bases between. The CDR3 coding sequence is TGTGCCAGCAGCCAAGCCGGGGGAAACACCGGGGAGCTGTTTTTT. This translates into CASSQAGGNTGELFF.